A single TCR beta chain is shown here with its context. Its antigen is currently unknown. TCRdb's table, derived via immunoSEQ multiplex PCR, lists solely in-frame clones and lacks some. This table has roughly 16,000 clones, 88% appearing once. No neoadjuvant therapy was given to the selected pancreatic ductal adenocarcinoma patients before their surgery. The germline V and J ends were trimmed by 7 bases and 0 bases, with 16 bases remaining between them. The CDR3 extends over 16 amino acids. Germline V gene lookup returns CDR1 ENHRY and CDR2 SYGVKD. The sample originates from a study of T cells in pancreatic ductal adenocarcinoma. Whole-study findings and limits: Unique clonotypes were roughly 7.2-fold more numerous in blood than in tumor. Tumors hold more CD45RO+ effector T cells, which may bias toward lower diversity. Mean clonality was about 0.12 in tumors and about 0.069 in blood, not significantly different.

The origin of this receptor is a human donor with pancreatic ductal adenocarcinoma. The rearrangement uses TRBV10-3 and TRBJ1-3; no reliable D call. The material sequenced was PBMCs. The CDR3 spells CAITRVNEPSGNTIYF. CDR3 sequence (DNA): TGTGCCATCACTCGGGTAAACGAGCCCTCTGGAAACACCATATATTTT.